A single sample gave rise to the 27 T cell receptor beta chains below, sequenced in a study of Ad26.COV2.S vaccination and SARS-CoV-2 variants (dated by TCRdb to the early 2020s). The method behind the library was the immunoSEQ multiplex PCR assay. The source is immuneACCESS, and TCRdb retained only in-frame sequences with V and J called. Part of the clones is not carried over; for the studies checked, unresolved V genes explain less than half of this, and the remainder is unexplained. Counted in this sample were 400,000 to 450,000 clones; around 92% of them appeared once. Of the sample, 1.5% to 2% falls within the top ten clones. The sample's treatment or condition label is to be understood as: 15 to 20 received Ad26.COV2.S at low or high dose, single or two shots; 5 received placebo; per-sample allocation not given. For vaccine and placebo recipients, repertoires were sequenced using samples collected on day 63 after the first injection.

Sequences were derived from peripheral blood, sampled in a trial of Ad26.COV2.S vaccine versus placebo. These receptors all come from a person aged 18-60 years who received the Ad26.COV2.S COVID-19 vaccine or a placebo.

The chain combines TRBV9 with TRBJ1-2; 7 bases map to TRBD1. Trimming cost V 5 bases and J 8 bases; bases outside gene matches: 3. Germline V CDR1 and CDR2: SGDLS, YYNGEE. The CDR3 is made up of 11 amino acids. DNA for the CDR3: TGTGCCAGCAGGACAGGGCAAGGCTACACCTTC. It yields the protein CASRTGQGYTF.

The V gene is TRBV5-6, the J gene TRBJ1-2, with D hard to call. The V gene's germline CDR1 is SGHDT and CDR2 YYEEEE. V was clipped by 0 bases and J by 3 bases, with 6 bases between them. This CDR3 is built from 13 residues. CDR3 residues: CASSLVSDYGYTF. CDR3 bases: TGTGCCAGCAGCTTGGTATCAGACTATGGCTACACCTTC. Drawing the rest from reference TRBV5-6 and TRBJ1-2, the complete variable domain is DAGVTQSPTHLIKTRGQQVTLRCSPKSGHDTVSWYQQALGQGPQFIFQYYEEEERQRGNFPDRFSGHQFPNYSSELNVNALLLGDSALYLCASSLVSDYGYTFGSGTRLTVV.

This chain connects TRBV18 to TRBJ2-3; TRBD1 aligns across 10 bases. V was clipped by 5 bases and J by 2 bases; unmatched bases: 4. The CDR3 extends over 15 amino acids. Germline V gene lookup returns CDR1 KGHSH and CDR2 LQKENI. DNA of the CDR3: TGTGCCAGCTCATGGACAGGGGGTAACACAGATACGCAGTATTTT. Its protein is CASSWTGGNTDTQYF.

V gene TRBV4-3 combines with J gene TRBJ2-1; TRBD2 aligns across 9 bases. J gave up 4 bases and V 2 bases, and 6 bases lay outside the gene matches. Germline V gives CDR1 LGHNA, CDR2 YSLEER. The CDR3 is 16 amino acids. CDR3 in DNA: TGCGCCAGCAGCCAATCGGCGGGGGGGCGATACAATGAGCAGTTCTTC. This gives the protein CASSQSAGGRYNEQFF.

The chain couples TRBV28 to TRBJ1-2; the D is unclear. V lost 5 bases and J lost 0, with 4 bases in between. The CDR3 sequence is 12 residues long. In germline, CDR1 is MDHEN, CDR2 SYDVKM. The CDR3 region is CASSPANYGYTF. The CDR3 nucleotides are TGTGCCAGCAGTCCGGCTAACTATGGCTACACCTTC.

The chain combines TRBV29-1 with TRBJ2-2; the D is unclear. Trimming pared 3 bases from V and 2 bases from J, leaving 7 bases between. Germline V gene data show CDR1 as SQVTM and CDR2 as ANQGSEA. CDR3 length equals 13 residues. CDR3 DNA: TGCAGCGTTGAGGTATCTAACACCGGGGAGCTGTTTTTT. Translation: CSVEVSNTGELFF.

This sequence joins TRBV30 and TRBJ2-7; TRBD1 might be the D (7 bases). The CDR3 totals 13 residues. Germline CDR1 and CDR2: GTSNPN and SVGIG (reference sequence). Trimming removed 4 bases from V and 10 bases from J, with 20 bases in between. This chain's CDR3 is CAWTGPARGAQYF. The CDR3 DNA is TGTGCCTGGACTGGCCCGGCCAGGGGGGCCCAGTACTTC.

J is TRBJ2-1 and V is TRBV4-1; 9 bases align to TRBD1. This CDR3 is 15 amino acids long. Germline assignment: CDR1 MGHRA and CDR2 YSYEKL. Trimming cost V 0 bases and J 6 bases; bases outside gene matches: 3. DNA of the CDR3: TGCGCCAGCAGCCAAGAAGGGACAGGGATCAATGAGCAGTTCTTC. This gives the protein CASSQEGTGINEQFF.

The rearrangement joins TRBV2 to TRBJ1-5, with D possibly matching TRBD1 (6 bases). The germline V gene has CDR1 SNHLY and CDR2 FYNNEI. The CDR3 runs to 15 residues. V lost 5 bases and J lost 6, with 17 bases in between. As DNA, the CDR3 is TGTGCCAGCAGTTCAGGGGACCGCTCCAGTCAGCCCCAGCATTTT. It codes for CASSSGDRSSQPQHF. The variable domain in full, with the rest retrieved from reference TRBV2 and TRBJ1-5, is EPEVTQTPSHQVTQMGQEVILRCVPISNHLYFYWYRQILGQKVEFLVSFYNNEISEKSEIFDDQFSVERPDGSNFTLKIRSTKLEDSAMYFCASSSGDRSSQPQHFGDGTRLSIL.

The table lists this clone with a count of one. The rearrangement links TRBV7-2 to TRBJ1-6; the D is unclear. Trimming shortened V by 6 bases and J by 9 bases, and 15 bases separated the two germline ends. This CDR3 has 14 amino acids. Germline lookup yields CDR1 SGHTA and CDR2 FQGNSA. The CDR3 protein is CASRDEGITSPLHF. Written as DNA, the CDR3 is TGTGCCAGCAGGGACGAGGGTATAACTTCACCCCTCCACTTT.

In its sample, this clone was seen once. The rearrangement joins TRBV3-1 (or the pseudogene TRBV3-2) to TRBJ2-1; 11 bases are a match to TRBD2. The CDR3 has 17 amino acids. Germline V gene lookup returns CDR1 LGHDT and CDR2 YNNKEL (reference sequence). Trimming took 5 bases from V and 7 from J; bases not matched to a gene: 13. CDR3 loop: CASSERRLAGGWNEQFF. The CDR3 DNA reads as TGTGCCAGCAGCGAGAGGCGGCTAGCGGGGGGCTGGAATGAGCAGTTCTTC.

V usage is TRBV4-3 and J usage is TRBJ1-2; D gene ambiguous. Germline V gives CDR1 LGHNA, CDR2 YSLEER. The CDR3 has 15 residues. V lost 4 bases and J lost 3, with 15 bases in between. The CDR3 sequence: CASSLGVGQDYGYTF. CDR3 DNA sequence: TGCGCCAGCAGCCTTGGGGTAGGGCAGGACTATGGCTACACCTTC.

The J gene is TRBJ1-2, the V gene TRBV6-5; D uncertain. The CDR3 sequence is 13 residues long. V lost 8 bases, J lost 3 bases, and 13 bases lay in between. Germline CDR1 reads MNHEY; CDR2 reads SVGAGI. CDR3 nucleotide sequence: TGTGCCAGCGGGGTGGAACAAGACTATGGCTACACCTTC. Protein: CASGVEQDYGYTF.

This sequence joins TRBV30 and TRBJ1-4; possible D gene TRBD1, 5 bases. The V gene lost 2 bases and the J gene lost 3 bases, with 7 bases spanning the gap. CDR1 is GTSNPN and CDR2 is SVGIG in the germline V gene (reference sequence). This CDR3 is built from 13 residues. CDR3 in amino acids: CAWSFRANEKLFF. The CDR3 coding sequence is TGTGCCTGGAGTTTCAGGGCTAATGAAAAACTGTTTTTT.

This chain joins TRBV19 and TRBJ2-7, with no clear D. This CDR3 has 13 residues. Germline lookup yields CDR1 LNHDA and CDR2 SQIVND (reference sequence). V was cut by 5 bases and J by 0 bases, with 8 bases left in between. This CDR3 reads CASSAAHSYEQYF. The CDR3 region has the DNA TGTGCCAGTAGTGCCGCCCACTCCTACGAGCAGTACTTC.

This rearrangement joins TRBV19 to TRBJ2-2, with a tentative D call TRBD2 (5 bases). Trimming removed 0 bases from V and 4 bases from J, with 15 bases in between. Per germline, CDR1 LNHDA and CDR2 SQIVND (reference sequence). This CDR3 region has 17 residues. The CDR3 region is CASSIEGNSAGTGELFF. The CDR3 nucleotides read TGTGCCAGTAGTATAGAGGGAAACTCGGCGGGCACCGGGGAGCTGTTTTTT.

This chain joins TRBV6-2 or TRBV6-3 and TRBJ1-4; D is uncertain. V was cut by 2 bases and J by 14 bases, with 15 bases left in between. The CDR3 is 13 amino acids. The V gene's germline CDR1 is MNHEY and CDR2 SVGEGT. The DNA for the CDR3 is TGTGCCAGCAGTTACGTATCGGTGGGCAGGCTGTTTTTT. The encoded protein is CASSYVSVGRLFF.

The rearrangement links TRBV5-4 to TRBJ2-1; D possibly corresponds to TRBD2 (5 bases). The V gene lost 3 bases and the J gene lost 6 bases, with 19 bases spanning the gap. This CDR3 spans 16 amino acids. The germline V gene encodes CDR1 SGHNT and CDR2 YYREEE (reference sequence). CDR3 loop: CASSSTRGYPVNEQFF. CDR3 DNA sequence: TGTGCCAGCAGCTCCACCCGGGGTTACCCAGTCAATGAGCAGTTCTTC. The variable domain in full, with the rest retrieved from reference TRBV5-4 and TRBJ2-1, is ETGVTQSPTHLIKTRGQQVTLRCSSQSGHNTVSWYQQALGQGPQFIFQYYREEENGRGNFPPRFSGLQFPNYSSELNVNALELDDSALYLCASSSTRGYPVNEQFFGPGTRLTVL.

The rearrangement uses TRBV11-3 and TRBJ2-3; TRBD1 agrees at 9 bases. Germline V gene lookup returns CDR1 SGHNT and CDR2 YENEEA. The CDR3 spans 17 residues. After removal of 4 bases from V and 4 bases from J, the junction contained 12 bases not matched to a gene. The CDR3 DNA is TGTGCCAGCAGCTCGGGAACCCGGGACAGGGCTCCAGATACGCAGTATTTT. Encoded protein: CASSSGTRDRAPDTQYF.

The chain combines TRBV12-2 with TRBJ2-3. TRBV12-2 is described as a pseudogene. This CDR3 is 13 amino acids long. The CDR3, as DNA: TGTGCAAGTCGCTTAGAATCTTGGGATTTACAGTATTTT. This gives the protein CASRLESWDLQYF.

The chain uses TRBV7-8 and TRBJ2-3; weak D call: TRBD1 (5 bases). CDR1 is SGHVS, CDR2 FQNEAQ, per germline. V gave up 1 base and J gave up 3 bases, with 17 bases separating them. CDR3 size: 17 residues. Here the CDR3 DNA reads TGTGCCAGCAGCTTAGTGGTACGGCAGGGCGGAACAGATACGCAGTATTTT. It specifies CASSLVVRQGGTDTQYF.

The rearrangement uses TRBV5-3 and TRBJ2-1, with TRBD1 as a possible D gene (5 bases). TRBV5-3 is an ORF; its function is uncertain. The CDR3 loop spans 11 amino acids. Trimming removed 5 bases from V and 12 bases from J, with 12 bases in between. CDR3 in amino acids: CARSHLQGQFF. CDR3 nucleotides: TGTGCCAGAAGTCATTTGCAGGGGCAGTTCTTC.

The CDR3 protein is CAYGQVLAGELFF. DNA of the CDR3: TGTGCCTACGGACAGGTTCTTGCCGGGGAGCTGTTTTTT. The chain carries TRBV30 and TRBJ2-2; the match to TRBD1 covers 7 bases. This CDR3 is 13 amino acids long. The V gene end was trimmed by 7 bases and the J gene end by 6 bases; junction bases not matched to a gene: 8. Per the germline V gene, CDR1 is GTSNPN and CDR2 is SVGIG (reference sequence).

The chain employs TRBV10-1 and TRBJ2-1; 10 bases agree with TRBD2. Germline V gene lookup returns CDR1 WNHNN and CDR2 SYGVQD (reference sequence). V dropped 1 base and J dropped 4; count of bases not matched to a gene: 4. The CDR3 contains 16 residues. The CDR3 here is CASSEWASGGYNEQFF. DNA for the CDR3: TGCGCCAGCAGTGAGTGGGCTAGCGGGGGTTACAATGAGCAGTTCTTC.

This clone showed up just a few times. The chain combines TRBV9 with TRBJ1-1; a possible D gene is TRBD1 (5 bases). The V end was cut by 3 bases, the J end by 0 bases, with 9 bases between. Per germline, CDR1 SGDLS and CDR2 YYNGEE. The length of the CDR3 is 14 residues. In DNA, the CDR3 is TGTGCCAGCAGCGCAGGGTTTGTGAACACTGAAGCTTTCTTT. As protein: CASSAGFVNTEAFF.

The J gene is TRBJ2-7, the V gene TRBV5-6; D ambiguous. Trimming took 3 bases from V and 4 from J, leaving 11 bases between them. Per germline, CDR1 SGHDT and CDR2 YYEEEE. This CDR3 contains 13 residues. CDR3 DNA sequence: TGTGCCAGCAGCTATGTTCAAGGGTACGAGCAGTACTTC. Amino acids: CASSYVQGYEQYF.

V gene TRBV6-5 combines with J gene TRBJ1-5; D perhaps matches TRBD1 (5 bases). The germline V gene has CDR1 MNHEY and CDR2 SVGAGI. Trimming pared 0 bases from V and 5 bases from J, leaving 11 bases between. The CDR3 contains 15 residues. CDR3 coding DNA: TGTGCCAGCAGTTACTCGATAGGGGAGGATCAGCCCCAGCATTTT. Amino acids: CASSYSIGEDQPQHF.